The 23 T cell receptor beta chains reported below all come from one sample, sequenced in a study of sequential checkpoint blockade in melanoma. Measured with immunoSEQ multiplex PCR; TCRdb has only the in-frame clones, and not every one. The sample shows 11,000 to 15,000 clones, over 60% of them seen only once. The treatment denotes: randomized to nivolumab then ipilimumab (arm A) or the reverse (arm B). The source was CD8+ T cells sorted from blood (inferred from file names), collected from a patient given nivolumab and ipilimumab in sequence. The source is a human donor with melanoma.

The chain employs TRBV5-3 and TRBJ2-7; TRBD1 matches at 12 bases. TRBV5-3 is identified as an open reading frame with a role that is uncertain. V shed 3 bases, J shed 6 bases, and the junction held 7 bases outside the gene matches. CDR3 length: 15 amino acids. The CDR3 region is CARSSGDRGRLEQYF. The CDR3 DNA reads TGTGCCAGAAGCTCAGGGGACAGGGGGCGTCTCGAGCAGTACTTC.

This CDR3 reads CASSYSTSAADTQYF. Here the CDR3 DNA reads TGTGCCAGCAGTTACTCGACGTCTGCGGCAGATACGCAGTATTTT. The chain is built from TRBV6-5 and TRBJ2-3; D is ambiguous. V lost 0 bases to trimming and J lost 4 bases, with 11 bases between them. The germline V gene has CDR1 MNHEY and CDR2 SVGAGI. There are 15 residues in the CDR3.

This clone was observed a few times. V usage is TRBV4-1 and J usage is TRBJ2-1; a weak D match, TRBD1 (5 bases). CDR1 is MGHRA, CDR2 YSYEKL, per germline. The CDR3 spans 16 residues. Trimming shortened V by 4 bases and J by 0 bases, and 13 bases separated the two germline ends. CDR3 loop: CASSRGLLRSYNEQFF. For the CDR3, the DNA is TGCGCCAGCAGCCGGGGCCTGCTACGCTCCTACAATGAGCAGTTCTTC.

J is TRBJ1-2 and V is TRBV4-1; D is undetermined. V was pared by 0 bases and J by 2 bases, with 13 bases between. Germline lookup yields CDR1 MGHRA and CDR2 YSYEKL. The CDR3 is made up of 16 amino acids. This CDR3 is CASSQEPGRLNYGYTF. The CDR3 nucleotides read TGCGCCAGCAGCCAAGAGCCGGGGAGACTGAACTATGGCTACACCTTC.

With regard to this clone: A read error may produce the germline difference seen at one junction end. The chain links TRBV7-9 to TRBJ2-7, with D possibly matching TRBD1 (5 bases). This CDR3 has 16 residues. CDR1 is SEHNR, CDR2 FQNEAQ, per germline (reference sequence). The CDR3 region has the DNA TGTGCCAGCAGCTTAGGGGGCCCAGGAACCACGTACGGGCAGTACTTC. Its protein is CASSLGGPGTTYGQYF.

The CDR3 DNA is TGTGCTAGTGGTCCAATGACAGGGGCACACGAGCAGTACTTC. This translates into CASGPMTGAHEQYF. This rearrangement joins TRBV12-5 to TRBJ2-7; the match to TRBD1 covers 8 bases. Germline assignment: CDR1 LGHNT and CDR2 FRNRAP. This CDR3 region has 14 residues. Germline trimming cut 5 bases from V and 5 bases from J; bases unmatched to any gene: 8.

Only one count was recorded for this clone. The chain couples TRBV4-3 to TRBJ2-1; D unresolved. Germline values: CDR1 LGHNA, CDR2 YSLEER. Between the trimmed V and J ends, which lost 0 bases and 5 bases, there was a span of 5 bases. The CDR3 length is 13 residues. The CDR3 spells CASSQDGDNEQFF. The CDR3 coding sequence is TGCGCCAGCAGCCAAGACGGAGACAATGAGCAGTTCTTC.

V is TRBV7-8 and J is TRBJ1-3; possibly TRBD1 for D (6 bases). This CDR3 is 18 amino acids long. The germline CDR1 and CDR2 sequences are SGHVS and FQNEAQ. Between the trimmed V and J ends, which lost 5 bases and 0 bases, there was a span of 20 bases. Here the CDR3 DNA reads TGTGCCAGCAGCCTTTATAGGAAAGGACAGAGCTCTGGAAACACCATATATTTT. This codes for CASSLYRKGQSSGNTIYF.

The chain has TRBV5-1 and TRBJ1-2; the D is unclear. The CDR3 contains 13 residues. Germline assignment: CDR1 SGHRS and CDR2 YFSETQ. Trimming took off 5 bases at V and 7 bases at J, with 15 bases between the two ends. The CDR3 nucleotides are TGCGCCAGCAGGCCGGTGAGGGCCGGTGGCTACACCTTC. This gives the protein CASRPVRAGGYTF.

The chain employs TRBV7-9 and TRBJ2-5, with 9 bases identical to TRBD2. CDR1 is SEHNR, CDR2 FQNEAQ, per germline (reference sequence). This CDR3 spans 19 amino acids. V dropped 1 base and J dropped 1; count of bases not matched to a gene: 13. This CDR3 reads CASSLVASSGELSQETQYF. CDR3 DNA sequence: TGTGCCAGCAGCTTAGTCGCGTCTAGCGGGGAATTGTCCCAAGAGACCCAGTACTTC.

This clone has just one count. This chain's CDR3 is CASSLDTGGATEAFF. Here the CDR3 DNA reads TGTGCCAGCAGCTTAGATACAGGGGGGGCTACTGAAGCTTTCTTT. This rearrangement joins TRBV11-2 to TRBJ1-1; 8 nucleotides align to TRBD1. The CDR3 covers 15 residues. Trimming cost V 0 bases and J 5 bases; bases outside gene matches: 5. CDR1 is SGHAT, CDR2 FQNNGV, per germline.

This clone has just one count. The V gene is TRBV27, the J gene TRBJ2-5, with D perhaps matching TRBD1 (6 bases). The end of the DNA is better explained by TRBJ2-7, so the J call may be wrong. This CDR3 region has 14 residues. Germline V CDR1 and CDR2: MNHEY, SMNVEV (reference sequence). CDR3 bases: TGTGCCAGCAGTAATACAGGGAGAGTCCACGAGCAGTACTTC. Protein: CASSNTGRVHEQYF.

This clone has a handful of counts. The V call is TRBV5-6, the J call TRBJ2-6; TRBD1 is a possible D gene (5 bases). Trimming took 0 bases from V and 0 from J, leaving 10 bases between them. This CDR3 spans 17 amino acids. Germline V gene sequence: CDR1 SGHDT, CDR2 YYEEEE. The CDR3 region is CASSLAGDSSGANVLTF. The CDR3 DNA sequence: TGTGCCAGCAGCTTGGCCGGTGACAGCTCTGGGGCCAACGTCCTGACTTTC.

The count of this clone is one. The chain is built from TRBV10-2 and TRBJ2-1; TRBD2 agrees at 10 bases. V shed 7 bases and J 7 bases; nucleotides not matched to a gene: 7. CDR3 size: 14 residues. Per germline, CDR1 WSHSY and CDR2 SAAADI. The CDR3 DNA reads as TGCGCCAGCACGAGACTAGCGGGTGGGAATGAGCAGTTCTTC. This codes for CASTRLAGGNEQFF.

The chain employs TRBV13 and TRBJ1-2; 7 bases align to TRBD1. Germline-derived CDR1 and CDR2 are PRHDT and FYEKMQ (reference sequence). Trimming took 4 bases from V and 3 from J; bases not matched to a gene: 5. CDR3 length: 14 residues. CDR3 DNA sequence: TGTGCCAGCAGCTCTTGGACAGGATACTATGGCTACACCTTC. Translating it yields CASSSWTGYYGYTF.

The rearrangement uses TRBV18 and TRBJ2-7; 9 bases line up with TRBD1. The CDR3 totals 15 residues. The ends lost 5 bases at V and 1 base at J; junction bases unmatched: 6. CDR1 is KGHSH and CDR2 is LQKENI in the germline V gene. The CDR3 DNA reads TGTGCCAGCTCATTACCGGGACAGGGTTCCTACGAGCAGTACTTC. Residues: CASSLPGQGSYEQYF.

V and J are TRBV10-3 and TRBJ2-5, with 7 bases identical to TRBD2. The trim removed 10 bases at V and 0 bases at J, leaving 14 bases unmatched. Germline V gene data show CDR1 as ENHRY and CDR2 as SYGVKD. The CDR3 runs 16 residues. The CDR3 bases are TGTGCCACCGGGGGGACTCCCACCCAAAACCAAGAGACCCAGTACTTC. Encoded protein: CATGGTPTQNQETQYF.

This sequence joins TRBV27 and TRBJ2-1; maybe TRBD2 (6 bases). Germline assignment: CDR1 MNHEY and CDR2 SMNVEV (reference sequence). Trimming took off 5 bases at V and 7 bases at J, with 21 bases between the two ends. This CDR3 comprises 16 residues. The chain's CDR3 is CASSDAGTAFFNEQFF. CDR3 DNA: TGTGCCAGCAGTGATGCCGGGACTGCCTTCTTTAATGAGCAGTTCTTC.

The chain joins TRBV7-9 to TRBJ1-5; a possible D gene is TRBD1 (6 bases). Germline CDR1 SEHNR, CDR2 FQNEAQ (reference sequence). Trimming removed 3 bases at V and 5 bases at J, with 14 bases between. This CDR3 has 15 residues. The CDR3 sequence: CASSFSRDTYQPQHF. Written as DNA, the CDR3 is TGTGCCAGCAGCTTTTCCCGGGACACGTATCAGCCCCAGCATTTT.

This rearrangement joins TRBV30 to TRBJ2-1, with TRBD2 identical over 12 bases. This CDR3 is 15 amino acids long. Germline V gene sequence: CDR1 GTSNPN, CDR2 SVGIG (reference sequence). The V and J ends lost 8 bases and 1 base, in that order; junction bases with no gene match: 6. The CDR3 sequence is CAGTSGGTSYNEQFF. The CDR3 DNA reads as TGTGCCGGTACTAGCGGGGGGACATCCTACAATGAGCAGTTCTTC. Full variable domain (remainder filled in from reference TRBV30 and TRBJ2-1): SQTIHQWPATLVQPVGSPLSLECTVEGTSNPNLYWYRQAAGRGLQLLFYSVGIGQISSEVPQNLSASRPQDRQFILSSKKLLLSDSGFYLCAGTSGGTSYNEQFFGPGTRLTVL.

This CDR3 reads CASSPGTNTGELFF. CDR3 nucleotides: TGTGCCAGCAGCCCCGGGACGAACACCGGGGAGCTGTTTTTT. The chain combines TRBV27 with TRBJ2-2; D is possibly TRBD2 (5 bases). The germline V gene has CDR1 MNHEY and CDR2 SMNVEV (reference sequence). V gave up 6 bases and J gave up 0 bases, with 8 bases separating them. The CDR3 consists of 14 residues.

Written as DNA, the CDR3 is TGTGCCAGCAGTTTCCCGACTAGCGGGAGGACTCCCCAGTACTTC. This sequence encodes CASSFPTSGRTPQYF. V usage is TRBV6-6 and J usage is TRBJ2-5, with TRBD2 identical over 13 bases. V trimming: 4 bases; J trimming: 9 bases; junction bases outside the gene matches: 8. This CDR3 has 15 residues. Germline CDR1 and CDR2: MNHNY and SVGAGI (reference sequence).

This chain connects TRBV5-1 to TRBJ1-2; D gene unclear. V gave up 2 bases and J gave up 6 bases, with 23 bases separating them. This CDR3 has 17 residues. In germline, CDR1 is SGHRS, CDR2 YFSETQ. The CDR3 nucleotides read TGCGCCAGCAGCTTACCAACTGCGCCGGGGATCACGGATGGCTACACCTTC. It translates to CASSLPTAPGITDGYTF.